This passage covers 2 T cell receptor beta chains from one sample sequenced in a study of blood T cell repertoires in COVID-19. Only in-frame clones appear in the TCRdb table, and some are missing; sequencing was by immunoSEQ multiplex PCR. The profile shows 200,000 to 300,000 clones, approximately 85% of them singletons. Input material: peripheral blood. The receptor set was obtained from a woman aged 55-70 years with active or convalescent COVID-19.

This chain links TRBV4-3 with TRBJ2-1; D remains unclear. This CDR3 comprises 17 residues. Germline values: CDR1 LGHNA, CDR2 YSLEER. Trimming took 0 bases from V and 1 from J, leaving 13 bases between them. This chain's CDR3 is CASSQESPVHSYNEQFF. For the CDR3, the DNA is TGCGCCAGCAGCCAAGAGAGCCCCGTTCATTCCTACAATGAGCAGTTCTTC.

The chain couples TRBV27 to TRBJ1-5, with a possible D match to TRBD1 (5 bases). CDR1 and CDR2 (germline): MNHEY, SMNVEV (reference sequence). The CDR3 spans 15 residues. Trimming pared 6 bases from V and 3 bases from J, leaving 15 bases between. This chain's CDR3 is CASRSAGSDNQPQHF. CDR3 nucleotide sequence: TGTGCCAGCAGGTCCGCAGGGTCTGACAATCAGCCCCAGCATTTT.